A selection of T cell receptor beta chains follows, all from one sample in a study of OX40 agonist ivuxolimab in advanced cancers. Only in-frame clones appear in the TCRdb table, and some are missing; sequencing was by immunoSEQ multiplex PCR. Of some 52,000 clones in the sample, 94% were seen once. Material: CD4+ or CD8+ T cells sorted from blood, obtained in a trial of the OX40 agonist ivuxolimab. These receptors were obtained from an adult with an advanced solid tumor such as melanoma, head and neck, liver or kidney cancer. Both conserved end residues are part of each CDR3. A D gene is named only where the DNA matches it firmly. Only part of the rows carry a size: once, few, many, or a class if the clone is expanded.

DNA: TGTGCCAGTAGTAAGACAGCAAACACTGAAGCTTTCTTT
CDR3: CASSKTANTEAFF
V: TRBV19
size: once
J: TRBJ1-1
D: -

DNA: TGTGCCAGCAGCCCTTGGAGGGAAAGCTACAATGAGCAGTTCTTC
CDR3: CASSPWRESYNEQFF
V: TRBV9
size: once
J: TRBJ2-1
D: -

DNA: TGTGCCAGCAGTTACTCGGACAAGAACACTGAAGCTTTCTTT
CDR3: CASSYSDKNTEAFF
V: TRBV6-5
size: -
J: TRBJ1-1
D: -

DNA: TGTGCCAGCAGTTCTGGAAGAGGCTACACCTTC
CDR3: CASSSGRGYTF
V: TRBV27
size: few
J: TRBJ1-2
D: -

DNA: TGTGCCAGCAGTTACGAGCCAGAATCGTATTTATATGGCTACACCTTC
CDR3: CASSYEPESYLYGYTF
V: TRBV6-5
size: once
J: TRBJ1-2
D: -

DNA: TGTGCCAGCAGTTTAGGGGTGGCCTACGAGCAGTACTTC
CDR3: CASSLGVAYEQYF
V: TRBV27
size: medium-sized
J: TRBJ2-7
D: -

DNA: TGTGCCAGCAGCGTAGGGACAGGGTACTCCTACGAGCAGTACTTC
CDR3: CASSVGTGYSYEQYF
V: TRBV9
size: once
J: TRBJ2-7
D: TRBD1

DNA: TGTGCCAGCAGCCGTATACAGGGTTCCTACGAGCAGTACTTC
CDR3: CASSRIQGSYEQYF
V: TRBV4-2
size: -
J: TRBJ2-7
D: -

DNA: TGTGCCAGTAGTCTCACATCCAGCTCCTACGAGCAGTACTTC
CDR3: CASSLTSSSYEQYF
V: TRBV19
size: -
J: TRBJ2-7
D: -

DNA: TGTGCCAGCAGCTTAGACGGCGGGGTTATCTACAATGAGCAGTTCTTC
CDR3: CASSLDGGVIYNEQFF
V: TRBV7-2
size: few
J: TRBJ2-1
D: -

DNA: TGTGCCAGCAGCTCCCCGGGACAGGGGGCTTACGAGCAGTACTTC
CDR3: CASSSPGQGAYEQYF
V: TRBV9
size: -
J: TRBJ2-7
D: TRBD1

DNA: TGTGCCAGCAGCTTAGCGGCCGGATGGATCACCGGGGAGCTGTTTTTT
CDR3: CASSLAAGWITGELFF
V: TRBV7-6
size: -
J: TRBJ2-2
D: -

DNA: TGTGCCAGCAGAATACAGTCATCCTACGAGCAGTACTTC
CDR3: CASRIQSSYEQYF
V: TRBV28
size: -
J: TRBJ2-7
D: -

DNA: TGTGCCAGCAGTGGGGACACCTCCAACACCGGGGAGCTGTTTTTT
CDR3: CASSGDTSNTGELFF
V: TRBV9
size: -
J: TRBJ2-2
D: -

DNA: TGTGCCAGCAGTTTATCCAGCGGCAATGAGCAGTTCTTC
CDR3: CASSLSSGNEQFF
V: TRBV27
size: -
J: TRBJ2-1
D: -

DNA: TGTGCCAGCAGCTTAGAATTCGGTCGGGGCTCAGATACGCAGTATTTT
CDR3: CASSLEFGRGSDTQYF
V: TRBV7-6
size: once
J: TRBJ2-3
D: -

DNA: TGTGCCAGCAGCTTGGCAGCTTCGAACACTGAAGCTTTCTTT
CDR3: CASSLAASNTEAFF
V: TRBV5-4
size: -
J: TRBJ1-1
D: -

DNA: TGTGCCAGCAGCCCCAGCGGGAGGGGTGAACTCGGGCAGTATTTT
CDR3: CASSPSGRGELGQYF
V: TRBV6-6
size: -
J: TRBJ2-3
D: TRBD2

DNA: TGCGCCAGCAGCTTCAAACCGACGGACTCGGCCCAGTACTTC
CDR3: CASSFKPTDSAQYF
V: TRBV5-1
size: -
J: TRBJ2-5
D: -

DNA: TGCGCCAGCAATCCTAGCGGGAGCGACGAGCAGTACTTC
CDR3: CASNPSGSDEQYF
V: TRBV10-2
size: -
J: TRBJ2-7
D: TRBD2

DNA: TGTGCCAGCAGCGTCAACCGGGACAGGGGGCGTCCTGAGCAGTTCTTC
CDR3: CASSVNRDRGRPEQFF
V: TRBV9
size: few
J: TRBJ2-1
D: TRBD1

DNA: TGTGCCAGCAGCCTTGGGGGCGGATACGAGCAGTACTTC
CDR3: CASSLGGGYEQYF
V: TRBV11-3
size: -
J: TRBJ2-7
D: -